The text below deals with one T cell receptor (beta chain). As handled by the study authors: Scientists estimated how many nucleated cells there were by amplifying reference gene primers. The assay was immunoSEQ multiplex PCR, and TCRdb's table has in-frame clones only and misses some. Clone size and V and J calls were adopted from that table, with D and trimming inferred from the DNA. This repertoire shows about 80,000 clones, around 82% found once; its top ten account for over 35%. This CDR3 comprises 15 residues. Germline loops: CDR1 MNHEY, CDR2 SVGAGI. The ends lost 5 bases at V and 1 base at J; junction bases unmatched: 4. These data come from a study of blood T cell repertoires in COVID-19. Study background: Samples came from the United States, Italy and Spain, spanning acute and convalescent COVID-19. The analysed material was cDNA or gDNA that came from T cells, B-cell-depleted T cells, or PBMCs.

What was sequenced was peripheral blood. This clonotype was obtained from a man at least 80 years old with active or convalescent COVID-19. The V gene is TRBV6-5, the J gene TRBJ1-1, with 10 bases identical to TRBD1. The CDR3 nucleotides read TGTGCCAGCAGTACGACAGGGGGCGAGAACACTGAAGCTTTCTTT. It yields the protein CASSTTGGENTEAFF.